Listed here is a single T cell receptor beta chain. These data originate in a study of control samples from healthy donors and cancer patients. CDR1 is KGHSH and CDR2 is LQKENI in the germline V gene. The CDR3 is made up of 15 amino acids. With 6 bases removed from V and 4 bases from J, the gap between germline ends came to 15 bases. Libraries were prepared by immunoSEQ multiplex PCR; TCRdb keeps only in-frame clonotypes and omits some of them. The table has about 15,000 clones, around 86% seen once. The TCR sequence derives from a woman in her seventies with colorectal cancer. Sequences were obtained from PBMCs. The rearrangement uses TRBV18 and TRBJ1-4, with D possibly being TRBD1 (6 bases). The CDR3 sequence is CASSGDRKYNEKLFF. The CDR3 nucleotides read TGTGCCAGCTCGGGCGACAGGAAATATAATGAAAAACTGTTTTTT. Using reference TRBV18 and TRBJ1-4 for the parts outside the CDR3, the full variable domain is NAGVMQNPRHLVRRRGQEARLRCSPMKGHSHVYWYRQLPEEGLKFMVYLQKENIIDESGMPKERFSAEFPKEGPSILRIQQVVRGDSAAYFCASSGDRKYNEKLFFGSGTQLSVL.